This TCR beta chain was sequenced during a study of T cell changes during pregnancy in multiple sclerosis. The germline gives CDR1 LNHDA, CDR2 SQIVND (reference sequence). J was trimmed by 6 bases and V by 8 bases; bases with no gene match: 0. This CDR3 comprises 12 residues. Sequenced by immunoSEQ multiplex PCR; TCRdb stores in-frame clones only, minus some. The table includes approximately 90,000 clones, over 90% detected once. This TCR derives from a female donor with multiple sclerosis, enrolled in a pregnancy study. The sequences come from peripheral blood, collected in the third trimester of pregnancy. The chain has TRBV19 and TRBJ2-1; 11 bases map to TRBD2. The CDR3 DNA reads TGTGCCAGTGGGACTAGCGGCAATGAGCAGTTCTTC. The encoded protein is CASGTSGNEQFF.